The sequence of this T cell receptor (beta chain) was determined in a study of cytomegalovirus exposure and HLA in healthy donors (dated by TCRdb to 2015 to 2018). For context, the study as a whole: In an earlier analysis of 587 of the donors, 250 to 350 Gb of sequence data and 90 million to 130 million unique TCR beta sequences from about 190 million T cells were reported. An early release that covered roughly 600 HLA-typed donors contained approximately 300 gigabases of sequencing data and some 87 million unique TCR sequences. Of the 350 to 450 genotyped donors, 65% to 90% were placed in the genetic ancestry cluster associated with self-reported Caucasian donors. The study aimed to test whether cataloging public T cell receptors could reveal signatures of past pathogen exposure. Using immunosequencing, the study profiled T cell repertoires from 500 to 800 subjects and related those repertoires to cytomegalovirus serostatus. Besides the first cohort of roughly 700 subjects, a separate validation cohort made up of some 110 different subjects was used. The study combined high-throughput TCR immunosequencing, statistical association of individual TCRs with disease status, and machine learning to predict cytomegalovirus infection status. To study patterns of TCR occurrence, a later analysis re-analyzed previously published TCR beta repertoires from 550 to 800 donors and added high-resolution HLA genotyping. Rather than using new phenotypic data, the later analysis identified candidate immune exposures from TCR beta sequences and from how often those sequences occurred across donors. To decide whether each TCR beta V gene segment behaved as functional or pseudogenic, an earlier analysis of 587 of the donors relied on high-throughput TCR beta sequencing. Donor age, sex, ethnicity and CMV serostatus were compiled alongside the repertoire data. In a later genetic analysis, genome-wide SNP genotypes for about 65% of the roughly 670 donors were used, and that subset was treated as a discovery cohort. All discovery cohort repertoires had been generated using a single sequencing platform. Both class I and class II loci were covered by HLA typing, at four-digit resolution. The number of donors typed differed by locus, with roughly 620-630 for A, B, C, DRB1 and DQB1, around 520 for DQA1, about 610 for DPA1, and under 490 for DPB1. Roughly 5 DR-DQ haplotypes were treated as single units for association and clustering because of strong linkage in the cohort. Among 300 to 500 genotyped donors of the cohort, an average of about 220,000 unique TCR beta nucleotide sequences was sequenced per donor, of which approximately 18% were non-productive. Points the paper makes about the study in general: Compared with equally common non-associated chains, HLA-associated TCR beta chains in a later analysis were more clonally expanded and had lower generation probabilities. The sequencing pipeline was judged likely to have produced a cluster of highly shared sequence variants as a technical artifact. An association between a missense DCLRE1C variant and V-gene and J-gene trimming of TCR beta chains was found in a later genetic analysis and replicated in an independent cohort. An earlier analysis of some 590 of the donors showed that most TCR beta V segments appeared in productive rearrangements either about 87% or about 30% of the time, which broadly matched IMGT annotations. In this cohort, only TCR beta chains were sequenced, and detectable features were limited by the absence of alpha or paired-chain data. When HLA alleles, especially DR and DQ, strongly co-occurred, TCR associations were difficult to assign to individual alleles. A further reported finding was that TCR beta sequences accurately predicted the HLA-A and HLA-B alleles for most subjects in the first cohort. Because some donors lacked HLA typing at each locus, the association tests relied only on the typed subset. Roughly uniform sequencing depth across donors was assumed in presence/absence analyses, although this assumption may not hold. A later analysis associated 16,951 TCR beta sequences with specific HLA alleles at a false discovery rate of 0.05. A later genetic analysis reported fewer N-insertions in productive TCRs among donors in an Asian-associated ancestry cluster than the approximately 670-donor mean. Linkage disequilibrium might explain the correlated functional status among segregating V segments, but an unknown experimental factor could not be ruled out. In vitro tests confirmed that a few of the cytomegalovirus-associated TCR beta chains recognize cytomegalovirus antigens. In the study, some 160 TCR beta chains were listed as associated with cytomegalovirus. Most CMV-associated TCR beta chains appeared to be HLA-restricted in a later analysis, and the HLA associations seemed to be driven largely by CMV exposure. In a later analysis, TCR association rates were found to vary across HLA loci, with the most associated TCRs seen for DRB1 alleles and the fewest for HLA-C alleles. Immune exposure information for the cohort was limited to CMV serostatus. Most TCR sequences were observed very rarely across donors, whereas some public TCRs were present in many individuals. The authors suggested that the approach could potentially be extended to other disease states and immunological phenotypes. The classifier was reported to diagnose cytomegalovirus status with high specificity and sensitivity in both the original and validation cohorts. Several of the top co-occurrence clusters appeared to be linked to parvovirus B19, influenza, CMV and Epstein-Barr virus, according to a later analysis. Because counts were too low, approximately 18 rarely observed V segments, including chromosome 9 orphons, were excluded from the earlier analysis of 587 of the donors. Some IMGT-functional V segments, including TRBV6-2 and TRBV6-3, could not be told apart with the 87-base-pair reads, so those segments were excluded.

Libraries were built with the immunoSEQ multiplex PCR assay. The multiplex PCR relied on a mix of 60 forward primers for TCR Vbeta segments and 13 reverse primers for TCR Jbeta segments. The CDR3 region of rearranged TCR beta genes was amplified from genomic DNA by a multiplex PCR assay. On the Illumina HiSeq System, the amplified TCR beta libraries were sequenced as 87-base-pair reads. In the original analysis: In a later analysis, about 80 million unique TCR beta chains were counted across the 650 to 750 repertoires, and about 10 million of these chains were shared by at least two donors. Raw reads were error-corrected and collapsed into unique sequences by a nearest-neighbor algorithm in which closely related sequences were merged to remove PCR and sequencing errors. Alignment of CDR3 sequences to IMGT reference sequences was used to assign V, D and J gene segments. For a sequence to be retained, a match of at least six nucleotides to both a V gene segment and a J gene segment was required. A rearrangement was called productive if the CDR3 had no stop codons and remained in frame with V and J, and every other rearrangement was called non-productive. Following IMGT convention, CDR3 was defined as the stretch from the second conserved V-encoded cysteine to the conserved J-encoded phenylalanine. The earlier analysis of a few hundred of the donors excluded any sequence lacking an unambiguous match to a single V gene segment. In an earlier analysis of around 590 of the donors, a V segment was called functional when productive rearrangements were above 56.7%, and segregating when the standard deviation between donors exceeded 5%. A statistical classification framework was built for diagnosing cytomegalovirus status from the catalog of TCR beta chain sequences. V and J gene assignment, in a later analysis, came from comparing TCR nucleotide sequences with IMGT/GENE-DB human TR gene sequences. In a later analysis, CDR3 sequences and most-parsimonious VDJ recombination scenarios were assigned using the TCRdist pipeline. In a later analysis, each TCR beta chain was defined by its CDR3 amino acid sequence together with its V-gene family, and reads lacking a unique V-gene family were excluded. A later analysis removed 592 highly shared, low-generation-probability nucleotide sequences to deal with suspected cross-contamination and a sequencing artifact. In a later analysis, a clonal expansion index was calculated for each public chain from normalized within-repertoire ranks of inferred template counts. In a later analysis, generation probabilities were computed using a VDJ recombination model fitted to out-of-frame rearrangements, and the results were checked against IGoR. In a later analysis, TCR-TCR, TCR-HLA and TCR-CMV co-occurrence was scored with hypergeometric tests, and a repertoire-size bias correction was applied to TCR pairs. To estimate false discovery rates, a later analysis permuted the HLA or CMV assignments 20 times. A later analysis grouped co-occurring TCRs with DBSCAN, adding TCRdist sequence similarity when clustering within HLA-allele-positive subsets. Repertoires with fewer than 30,000 or more than 120,000 public chains were left out of co-occurrence clustering, as were about 5 repertoires with anomalous nucleotide sharing. Entries here come from immuneACCESS through TCRdb and include only in-frame sequences with V and J called. Some clones fail to appear in such tables; in the studies checked, an unresolved V gene covers under half of the shortfall, and the cause of the remainder is unknown. D and trimming come from the DNA, and the V and J calls and clone size come from that table. Counted in this sample were some 90,000 clones; about four fifths of them appeared once. The top ten hold over 3% of the sample.

The germline V gene supplies CDR1 KGHSH and CDR2 LQKENI. The CDR3 numbers 15 residues from cysteine through phenylalanine. Only the CDR3 DNA is retained, 45 bases long and in frame from the first base. Germline trimming: 4 bases from V, 2 bases from J; junction bases outside gene matches: 5. This clone was counted a few times. It has no known antigen specificity. Base qualities are not at hand, and no much larger clone is one base apart. The cohort was made up of 500 to 800 healthy bone marrow donors. All cohort members were sampled while nominally healthy, although unrecorded immune exposures were likely present. The donor was CMV seronegative and belonged to the group of over 300 seronegative cohort members. Each donor provided a peripheral blood sample, and peripheral blood mononuclear cells were used for TCR beta sequencing. Genomic DNA was extracted from the blood cell samples with the Qiagen DNeasy Blood Extraction Kit.

Material: PBMCs. This TCR was sampled from a man aged 45 to 65 in good health and CMV-seronegative. This chain joins TRBV18 to TRBJ1-1, and 9 bases in between align with TRBD1. For the CDR3, the sequence is CASSRAGQGNTEAFF. The DNA sequence is given as TGTGCCAGCTCACGGGCGGGACAGGGTAACACTGAAGCTTTCTTT.